This TCR beta chain appears in the sequencing data of a study of blood T cell repertoires in COVID-19. Libraries were prepared by immunoSEQ multiplex PCR; TCRdb keeps only in-frame clonotypes and omits some of them. The table lists 180,000 or so clones, roughly 76% of them singletons, with approximately 8.6% in the top ten. The CDR3 runs to 15 residues. With V trimmed by 5 bases and J by 1 base, 4 bases remained unmatched. Germline CDR1 is SGHTA and CDR2 is FQGNSA. The source is a woman in her forties or fifties with active or convalescent COVID-19. Sequenced: peripheral blood. This sequence joins TRBV7-2 and TRBJ2-5; TRBD2 matches at 10 bases. CDR3 sequence: CASSPGLAVQETQYF. The CDR3 bases are TGTGCCAGCAGCCCCGGACTAGCGGTCCAAGAGACCCAGTACTTC.